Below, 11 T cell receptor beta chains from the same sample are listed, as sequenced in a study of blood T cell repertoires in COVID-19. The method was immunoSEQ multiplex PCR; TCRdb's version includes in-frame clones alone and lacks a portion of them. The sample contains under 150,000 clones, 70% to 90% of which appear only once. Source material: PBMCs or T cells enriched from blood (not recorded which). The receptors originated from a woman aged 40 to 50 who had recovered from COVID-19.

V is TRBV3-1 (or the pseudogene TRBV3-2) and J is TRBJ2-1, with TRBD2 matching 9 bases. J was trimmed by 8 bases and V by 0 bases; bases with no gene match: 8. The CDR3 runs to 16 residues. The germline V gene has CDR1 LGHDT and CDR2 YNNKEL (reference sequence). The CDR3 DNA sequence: TGTGCCAGCAGCCAAGAAAGATTAGCGGGGGTGCATGAGCAGTTCTTC. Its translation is CASSQERLAGVHEQFF.

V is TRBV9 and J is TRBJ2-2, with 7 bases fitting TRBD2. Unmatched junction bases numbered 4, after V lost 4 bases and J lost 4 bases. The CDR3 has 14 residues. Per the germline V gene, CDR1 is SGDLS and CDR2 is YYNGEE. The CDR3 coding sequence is TGTGCCAGCAGCCCCACTAGCGCCACCGGGGAGCTGTTTTTT. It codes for CASSPTSATGELFF. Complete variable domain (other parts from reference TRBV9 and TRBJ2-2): DSGVTQTPKHLITATGQRVTLRCSPRSGDLSVYWYQQSLDQGLQFLIQYYNGEERAKGNILERFSAQQFPDLHSELNLSSLELGDSALYFCASSPTSATGELFFGEGSRLTVL.

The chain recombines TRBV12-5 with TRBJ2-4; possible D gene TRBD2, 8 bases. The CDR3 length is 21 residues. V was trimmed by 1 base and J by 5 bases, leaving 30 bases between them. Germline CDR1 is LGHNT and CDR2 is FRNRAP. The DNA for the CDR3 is TGTGCTAGTGGTTTGGAACCAAGCGGGAGCAGATTTTCGAGGGGGCAAAACATTCAGTACTTC. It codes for CASGLEPSGSRFSRGQNIQYF.

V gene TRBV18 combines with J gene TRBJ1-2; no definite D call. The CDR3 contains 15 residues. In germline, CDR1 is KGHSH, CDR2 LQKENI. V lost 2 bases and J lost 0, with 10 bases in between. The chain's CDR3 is CASSPEQITNYGYTF. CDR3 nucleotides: TGTGCCAGCTCACCAGAACAGATAACTAACTATGGCTACACCTTC. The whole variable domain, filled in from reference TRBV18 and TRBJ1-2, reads NAGVMQNPRHLVRRRGQEARLRCSPMKGHSHVYWYRQLPEEGLKFMVYLQKENIIDESGMPKERFSAEFPKEGPSILRIQQVVRGDSAAYFCASSPEQITNYGYTFGSGTRLTVV.

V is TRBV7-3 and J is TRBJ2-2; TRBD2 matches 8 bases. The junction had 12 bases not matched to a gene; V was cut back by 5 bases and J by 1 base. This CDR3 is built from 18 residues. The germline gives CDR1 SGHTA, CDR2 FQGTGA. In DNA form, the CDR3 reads TGTGCCAGCAGCCCGCAGCCGGGACTAGTGTTGAACACCGGGGAGCTGTTTTTT. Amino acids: CASSPQPGLVLNTGELFF.

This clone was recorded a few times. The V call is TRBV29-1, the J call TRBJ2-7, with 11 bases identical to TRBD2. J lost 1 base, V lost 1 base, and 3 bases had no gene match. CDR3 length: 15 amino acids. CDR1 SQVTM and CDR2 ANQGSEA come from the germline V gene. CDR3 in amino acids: CSVEGLAGRSYEQYF. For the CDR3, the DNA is TGCAGCGTTGAAGGACTAGCGGGACGATCCTACGAGCAGTACTTC.

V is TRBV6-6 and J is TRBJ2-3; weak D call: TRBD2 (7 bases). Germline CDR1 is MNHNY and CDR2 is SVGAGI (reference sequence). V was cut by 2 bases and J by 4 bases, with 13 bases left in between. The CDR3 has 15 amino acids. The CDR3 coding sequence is TGTGCCAGCAGTTACCCCGGGGAGGGGGCAGATACGCAGTATTTT. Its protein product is CASSYPGEGADTQYF.

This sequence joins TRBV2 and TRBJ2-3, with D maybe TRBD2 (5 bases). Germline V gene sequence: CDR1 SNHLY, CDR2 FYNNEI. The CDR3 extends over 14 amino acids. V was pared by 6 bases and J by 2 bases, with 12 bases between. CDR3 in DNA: TGTGCCAGCAGGGACTTAATTCCCACAGATACGCAGTATTTT. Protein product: CASRDLIPTDTQYF.

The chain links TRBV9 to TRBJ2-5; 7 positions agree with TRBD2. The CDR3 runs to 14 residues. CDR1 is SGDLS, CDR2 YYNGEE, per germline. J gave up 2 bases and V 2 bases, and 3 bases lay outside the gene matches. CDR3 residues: CASSVGGTQETQYF. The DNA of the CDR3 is TGTGCCAGCAGCGTCGGGGGGACTCAAGAGACCCAGTACTTC.

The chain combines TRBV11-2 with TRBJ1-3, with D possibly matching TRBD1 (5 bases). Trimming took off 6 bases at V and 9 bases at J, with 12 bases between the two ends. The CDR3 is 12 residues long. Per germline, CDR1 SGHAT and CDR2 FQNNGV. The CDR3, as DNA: TGTGCCAGCAGTCTAGCGGGGGGCACCATATATTTT. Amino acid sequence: CASSLAGGTIYF.

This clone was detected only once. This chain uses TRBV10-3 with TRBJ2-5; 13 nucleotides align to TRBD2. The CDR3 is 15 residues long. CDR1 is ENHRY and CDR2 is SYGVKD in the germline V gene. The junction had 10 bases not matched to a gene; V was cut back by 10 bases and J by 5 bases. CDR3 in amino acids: CATGTSGVLAETQYF. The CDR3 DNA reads TGTGCCACCGGGACTAGCGGGGTCTTGGCGGAGACCCAGTACTTC.